The T cell receptor (beta chain) described here comes from a study of molecular identifiers for immune sequencing clone quantification. V shed 7 bases and J shed 2 bases, with 9 bases lying between them. This CDR3 has 11 residues. Germline CDR1 is SQVTM and CDR2 is ANQGSEA. This clonotype showed up many times. TCRdb recomputed calls from the PCR reads with MiXCR, one row per CDR3 protein. The sample holds around 460,000 distinct CDR3 sequences, about 25% seen once. Sequences were obtained from naive CD8+ T cells from blood, with Jurkat cell RNA spiked in. This sample's subset: FACS-sorted CD8+CD4-CCR7+CD45RA+ naive T cells. The chain combines TRBV29-1 with TRBJ2-7; no clear D. The TCR was taken from a human donor in good health. Some libraries in this study had Jurkat cell RNA spiked in. In DNA, the CDR3 is TGCAGCGCCGGCACCACCTACGAGCAGTACTTC. Amino acid sequence: CSAGTTYEQYF.